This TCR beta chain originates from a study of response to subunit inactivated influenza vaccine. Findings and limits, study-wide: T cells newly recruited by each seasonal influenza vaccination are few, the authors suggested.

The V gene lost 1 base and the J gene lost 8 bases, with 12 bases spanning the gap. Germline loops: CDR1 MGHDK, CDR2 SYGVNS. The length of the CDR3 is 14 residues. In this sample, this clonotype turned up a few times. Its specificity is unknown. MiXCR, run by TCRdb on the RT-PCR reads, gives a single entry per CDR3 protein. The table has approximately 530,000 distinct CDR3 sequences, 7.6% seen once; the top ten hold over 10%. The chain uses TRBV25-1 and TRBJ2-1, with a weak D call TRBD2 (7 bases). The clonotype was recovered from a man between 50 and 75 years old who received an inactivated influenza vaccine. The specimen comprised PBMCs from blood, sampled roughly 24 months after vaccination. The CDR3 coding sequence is TGTGCCAGCAGTGAATCGGGGGGCCGGGATGAGCAGTTCTTC. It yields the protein CASSESGGRDEQFF.